This T cell receptor beta chain appears in the sequencing data of a study of T cell responses to AZD1222 COVID-19 vaccine. Overall study results and limits: Compared with day 0, the breadth and depth of the Spike-specific TCR repertoire rose significantly after two doses of AZD1222.

The trim removed 5 bases at V and 6 bases at J, leaving 7 bases unmatched. There are 14 residues in the CDR3. Per germline, CDR1 SGHNT and CDR2 YENEEA. This clone was seen once. No antigen is known for it. Sequencing used immunoSEQ multiplex PCR; TCRdb keeps in-frame clones, though not all of them. The table shows 130,000 or so clones, with around 94% occurring only once. The origin of this receptor is an adult in good health. The sequencing here drew on peripheral blood, taken on day 0 of AZD1222 vaccination. The chain is built from TRBV11-3 and TRBJ2-7; TRBD1 aligns across 10 bases. The CDR3, as DNA: TGTGCCAGCAGCAGACAGGGGGCATCGGCCGAGCAGTACTTC. Its translation: CASSRQGASAEQYF.